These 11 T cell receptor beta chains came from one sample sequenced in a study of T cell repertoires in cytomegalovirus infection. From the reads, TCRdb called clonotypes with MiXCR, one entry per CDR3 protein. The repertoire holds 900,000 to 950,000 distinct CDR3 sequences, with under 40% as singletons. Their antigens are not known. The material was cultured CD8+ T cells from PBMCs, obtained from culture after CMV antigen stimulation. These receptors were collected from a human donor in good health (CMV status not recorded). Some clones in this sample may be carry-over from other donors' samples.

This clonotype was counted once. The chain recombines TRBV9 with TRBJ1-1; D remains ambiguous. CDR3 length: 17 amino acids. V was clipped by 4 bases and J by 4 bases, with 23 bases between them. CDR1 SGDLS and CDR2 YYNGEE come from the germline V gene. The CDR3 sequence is CASSPTRVSGLGTEAFF. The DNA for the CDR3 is TGTGCCAGCAGCCCGACGAGGGTATCCGGACTTGGCACTGAAGCTTTCTTT.

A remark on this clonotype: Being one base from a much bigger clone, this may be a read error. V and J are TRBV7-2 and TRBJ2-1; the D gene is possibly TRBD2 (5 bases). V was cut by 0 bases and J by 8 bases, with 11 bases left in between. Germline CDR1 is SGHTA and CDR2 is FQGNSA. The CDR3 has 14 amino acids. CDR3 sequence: CASSLAGAFHEQFF. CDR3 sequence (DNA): TGTGCCAGCAGCTTAGCGGGAGCCTTCCATGAGCAGTTCTTC.

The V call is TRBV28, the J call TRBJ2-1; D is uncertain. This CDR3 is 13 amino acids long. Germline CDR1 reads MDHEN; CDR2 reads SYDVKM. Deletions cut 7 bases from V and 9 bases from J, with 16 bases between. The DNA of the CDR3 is TGTGCCAGCACCGCGGCCAGGATCGCTGAGCAGTTCTTC. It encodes CASTAARIAEQFF.

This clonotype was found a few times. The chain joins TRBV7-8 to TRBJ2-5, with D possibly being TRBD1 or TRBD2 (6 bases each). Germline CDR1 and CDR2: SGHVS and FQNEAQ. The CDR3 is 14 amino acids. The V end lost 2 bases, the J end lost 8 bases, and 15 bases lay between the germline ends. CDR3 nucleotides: TGTGCCAGCAGCTTACCTCGAGACGGGGGCACCCAGTACTTC. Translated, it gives CASSLPRDGGTQYF.

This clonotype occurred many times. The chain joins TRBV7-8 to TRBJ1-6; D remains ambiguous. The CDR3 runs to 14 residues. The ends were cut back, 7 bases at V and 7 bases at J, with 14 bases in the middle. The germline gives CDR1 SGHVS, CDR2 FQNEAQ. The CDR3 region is CASMTVSSNSPLHF. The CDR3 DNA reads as TGTGCCAGCATGACGGTTTCGTCGAATTCACCCCTCCACTTT.

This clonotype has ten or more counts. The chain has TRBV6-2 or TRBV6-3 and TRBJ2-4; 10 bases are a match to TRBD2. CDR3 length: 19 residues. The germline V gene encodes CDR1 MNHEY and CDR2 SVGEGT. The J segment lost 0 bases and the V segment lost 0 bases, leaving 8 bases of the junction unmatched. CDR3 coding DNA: TGTGCCAGCAGTTACTCGAAACTAGCGGGGACGCTAGCCAAAAACATTCAGTACTTC. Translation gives CASSYSKLAGTLAKNIQYF.

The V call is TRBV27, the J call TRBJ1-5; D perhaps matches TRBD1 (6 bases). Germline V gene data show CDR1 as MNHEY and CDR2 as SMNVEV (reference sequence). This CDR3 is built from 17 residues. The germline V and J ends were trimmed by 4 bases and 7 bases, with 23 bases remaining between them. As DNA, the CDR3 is TGTGCCAGCAGTTACCCAGTCAAGGACAGCACCGACCAGCCCCAGCATTTT. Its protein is CASSYPVKDSTDQPQHF.

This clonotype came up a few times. The CDR3 DNA follows: TGCGCCAGCAGCCAAGATTACAGGGAGGATAATTCACCCCTCCACTTT. Translation gives CASSQDYREDNSPLHF. The V and J genes are TRBV4-3 and TRBJ1-6, with a tentative D call TRBD1 (6 bases). Trimming pared 0 bases from V and 5 bases from J, leaving 11 bases between. The CDR3 totals 16 residues. Germline assignment: CDR1 LGHNA and CDR2 YSLEER.

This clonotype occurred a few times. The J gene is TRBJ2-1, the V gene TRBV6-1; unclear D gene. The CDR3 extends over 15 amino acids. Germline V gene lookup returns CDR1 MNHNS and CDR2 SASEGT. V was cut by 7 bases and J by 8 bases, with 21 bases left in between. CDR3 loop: CASNSGSFLGDEQFF. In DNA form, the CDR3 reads TGTGCCAGCAATTCTGGGTCCTTCCTGGGCGATGAGCAGTTCTTC.

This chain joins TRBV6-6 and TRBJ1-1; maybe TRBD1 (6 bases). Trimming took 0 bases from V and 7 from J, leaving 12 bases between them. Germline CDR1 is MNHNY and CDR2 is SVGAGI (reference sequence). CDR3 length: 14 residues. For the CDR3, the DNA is TGTGCCAGCAGTTACTCGGGAGAGACAGGTGAAGCTTTCTTT. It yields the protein CASSYSGETGEAFF.

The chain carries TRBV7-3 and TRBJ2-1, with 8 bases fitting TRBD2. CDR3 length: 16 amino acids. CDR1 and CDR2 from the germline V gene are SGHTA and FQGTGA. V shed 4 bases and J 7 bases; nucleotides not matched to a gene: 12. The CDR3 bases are TGTGCCAGCAGCTCCTTAGCGGGGCCTTACCTAAATGAGCAGTTCTTC. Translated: CASSSLAGPYLNEQFF.